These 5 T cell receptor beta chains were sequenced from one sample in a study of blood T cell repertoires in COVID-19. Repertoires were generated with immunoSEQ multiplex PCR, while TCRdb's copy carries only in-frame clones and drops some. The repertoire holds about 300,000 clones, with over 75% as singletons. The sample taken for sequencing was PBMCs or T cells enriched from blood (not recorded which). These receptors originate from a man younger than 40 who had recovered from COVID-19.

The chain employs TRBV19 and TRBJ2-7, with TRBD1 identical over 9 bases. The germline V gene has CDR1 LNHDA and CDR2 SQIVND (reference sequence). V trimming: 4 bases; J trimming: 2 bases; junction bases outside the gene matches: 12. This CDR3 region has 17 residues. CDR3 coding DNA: TGTGCCAGTAGTAGTTTGGGGGGGACAGGGCGCCCCTACGAGCAGTACTTC. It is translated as CASSSLGGTGRPYEQYF.

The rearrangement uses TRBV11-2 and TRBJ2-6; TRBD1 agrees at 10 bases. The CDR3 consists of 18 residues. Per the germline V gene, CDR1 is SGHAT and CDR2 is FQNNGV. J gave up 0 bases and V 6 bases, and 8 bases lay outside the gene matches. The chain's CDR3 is CASRGATGGHSGANVLTF. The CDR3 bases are TGTGCCAGCAGGGGGGCGACAGGGGGCCACTCTGGGGCCAACGTCCTGACTTTC.

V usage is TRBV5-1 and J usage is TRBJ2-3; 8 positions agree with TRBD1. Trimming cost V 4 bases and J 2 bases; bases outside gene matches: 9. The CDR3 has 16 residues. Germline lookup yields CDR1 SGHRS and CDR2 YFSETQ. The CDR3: CASSLGQGSYTDTQYF. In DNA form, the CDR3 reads TGCGCCAGCAGCCTCGGACAGGGCTCTTACACAGATACGCAGTATTTT.

Here the CDR3 DNA reads TGTGCCAGCAGCCAGTCCTTAGATCAGCCCCAGCATTTT. Amino acids: CASSQSLDQPQHF. The chain couples TRBV14 to TRBJ1-5; D is uncertain. This CDR3 comprises 13 residues. Germline V gene sequence: CDR1 SGHDN, CDR2 FVKESK. V gave up 3 bases and J gave up 5 bases, with 8 bases separating them.

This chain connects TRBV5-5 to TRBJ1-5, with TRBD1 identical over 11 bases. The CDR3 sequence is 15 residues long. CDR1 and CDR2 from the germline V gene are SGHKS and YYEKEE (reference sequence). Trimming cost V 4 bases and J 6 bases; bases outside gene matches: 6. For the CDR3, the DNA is TGTGCCAGCAGCCTCGGACAGGGGGCATTTCAGCCCCAGCATTTT. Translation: CASSLGQGAFQPQHF. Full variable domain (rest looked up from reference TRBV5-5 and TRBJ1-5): DAGVTQSPTHLIKTRGQQVTLRCSPISGHKSVSWYQQVLGQGPQFIFQYYEKEERGRGNFPDRFSARQFPNYSSELNVNALLLGDSALYLCASSLGQGAFQPQHFGDGTRLSIL.